Reported below is one TCR beta chain. Measured with immunoSEQ multiplex PCR; TCRdb has only the in-frame clones, and not every one. This table holds about 74,000 clones, 70% to 90% found once. V dropped 6 bases and J dropped 5 bases, with 13 bases sitting between them. This CDR3 region has 13 residues. Germline values: CDR1 MNHEY, CDR2 SVGAGI. These data are taken from a study of blood T cell repertoires in COVID-19. Study background: Specimens from acute and convalescent COVID-19 originated in the United States, Italy and Spain.

The TCR originated in a man aged 65 to 79 with active or convalescent COVID-19. The rearrangement joins TRBV6-5 to TRBJ2-5; D possibly corresponds to TRBD1 (6 bases). The sequencing input was peripheral blood. CDR3 DNA: TGTGCCAGCAGGGGGACAACGAGGGAGACCCAGTACTTC. This sequence encodes CASRGTTRETQYF.